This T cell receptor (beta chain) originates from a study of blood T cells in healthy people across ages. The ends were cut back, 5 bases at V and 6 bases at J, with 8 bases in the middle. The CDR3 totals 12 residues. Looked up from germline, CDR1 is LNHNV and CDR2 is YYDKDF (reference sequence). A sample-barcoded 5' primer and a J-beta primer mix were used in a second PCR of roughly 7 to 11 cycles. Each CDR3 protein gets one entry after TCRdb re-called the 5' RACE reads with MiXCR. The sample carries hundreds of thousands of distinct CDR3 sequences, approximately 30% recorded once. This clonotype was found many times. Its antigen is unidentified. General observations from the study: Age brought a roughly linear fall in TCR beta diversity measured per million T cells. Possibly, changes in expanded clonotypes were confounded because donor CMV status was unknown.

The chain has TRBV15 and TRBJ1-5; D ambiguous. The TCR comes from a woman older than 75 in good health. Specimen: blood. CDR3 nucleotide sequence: TGTGCCACCAGCGCAATAGGTCAGCCCCAGCATTTT. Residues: CATSAIGQPQHF.